This TCR beta chain was captured by sequencing in a study of PD-1 blockade in mismatch repair-deficient tumors. Findings of the study overall: Rapid post-treatment expansion, then contraction, generally preceding radiologic response, marked tumor-resident clones.

Germline V CDR1 and CDR2: SSHAT, FNYEAQ (reference sequence). The length of the CDR3 is 13 residues. Mismatch repair deficiency was confirmed in all patients, by PCR or immunohistochemistry. In the case of this clone: Antigen: not known. The junction differs from germline at one of its ends, possibly a read error.

Using immunoSEQ multiplex PCR, the repertoire was profiled, and TCRdb retains in-frame clones only, with some absent. The sample has tens of thousands of clones, roughly 80% seen once. The chain couples TRBV7-7 to TRBJ2-1; D is undetermined. The clonotype comes from an adult with mismatch repair-deficient cancer. This specimen was peripheral blood, taken 12 weeks after starting pembrolizumab. The CDR3 DNA follows: TGTGCTAGCAGCTTAGGTGCAGCCTATGAGCAGTTCTTC. It specifies CASSLGAAYEQFF.